The entry below gives a single T cell receptor (beta chain) sequence along with its context. This entry comes from a study of identical twins. TCRdb re-called the 5' RACE reads through MiXCR, storing one row per CDR3 protein. The data show about 890,000 distinct CDR3 sequences, about 12% seen once. The V end was cut by 6 bases, the J end by 6 bases, with 27 bases between. The CDR3 runs 17 residues. This same sample was also part of a study on yellow fever vaccine responses in identical twins.

This chain connects TRBV12-3 or TRBV12-4 to TRBJ2-7, with a weak D call TRBD1 (6 bases). The sample comprised PBMCs. This clonotype was sampled from a woman aged 18-35 years in good health. The CDR3 DNA reads TGTGCCAGCAGCCAAAGGGGGAGCAGGGTACCGTCGGGCGAGCAGTACTTC. It codes for CASSQRGSRVPSGEQYF.